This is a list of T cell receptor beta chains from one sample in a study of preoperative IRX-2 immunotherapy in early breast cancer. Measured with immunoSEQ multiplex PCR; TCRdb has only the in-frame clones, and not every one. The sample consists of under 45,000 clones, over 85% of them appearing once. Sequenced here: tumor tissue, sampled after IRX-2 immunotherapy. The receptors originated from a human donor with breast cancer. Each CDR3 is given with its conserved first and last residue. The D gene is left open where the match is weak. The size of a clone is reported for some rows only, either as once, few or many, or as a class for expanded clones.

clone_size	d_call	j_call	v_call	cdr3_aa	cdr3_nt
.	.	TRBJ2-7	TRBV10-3	CAISSSGYEQYF	TGTGCCATCAGTTCTTCAGGGTACGAGCAGTACTTC
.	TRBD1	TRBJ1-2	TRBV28	CASSSRDRIFTGYTF	TGTGCCAGCAGCTCTCGGGACAGGATTTTTACTGGCTACACCTTC
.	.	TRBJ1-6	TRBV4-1	CASSQDPGVKALHF	TGCGCCAGCAGCCAAGACCCTGGGGTCAAGGCCCTCCACTTT
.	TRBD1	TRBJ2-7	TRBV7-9	CASSPPLDRSYEQYF	TGTGCCAGCAGCCCCCCCCTGGACAGGAGCTACGAGCAGTACTTC
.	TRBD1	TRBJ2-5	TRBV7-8	CASSQKQGVPIRETQYF	TGTGCCAGCAGCCAAAAGCAGGGGGTCCCAATAAGGGAGACCCAGTACTTC
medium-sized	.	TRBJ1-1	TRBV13	CASSLIYTEAFF	TGTGCCAGCAGCTTAATCTACACTGAAGCTTTCTTT
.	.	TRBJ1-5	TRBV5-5	CASSLDGNQPQHF	TGTGCCAGCAGCTTGGATGGCAATCAGCCCCAGCATTTT
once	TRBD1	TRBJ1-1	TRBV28	CASSFLQGASRMNTEAFF	TGTGCCAGCAGTTTTTTACAGGGGGCATCCCGCATGAACACTGAAGCTTTCTTT
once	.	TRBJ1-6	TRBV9	CASSVTGDTSVSPLHF	TGTGCCAGCAGCGTCACTGGGGACACCAGCGTCTCACCCCTCCACTTT
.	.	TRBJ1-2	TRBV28	CASSGTSNYGYTF	TGTGCCAGCAGCGGGACCTCTAACTATGGCTACACCTTC
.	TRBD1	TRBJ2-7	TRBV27	CASRHRVGTGSGEQYF	TGTGCCAGCAGGCACCGAGTCGGGACAGGGAGCGGCGAGCAGTACTTC
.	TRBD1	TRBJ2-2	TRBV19	CASTDRGYTGELFF	TGTGCCAGTACGGACAGGGGGTACACCGGGGAGCTGTTTTTT
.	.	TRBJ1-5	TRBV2	CASSAEGAPQPQHF	TGTGCCAGCAGTGCGGAAGGGGCGCCTCAGCCCCAGCATTTT
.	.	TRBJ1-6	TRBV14	CASSRDWNSPLHF	TGTGCCAGCAGCCGGGACTGGAATTCACCCCTCCACTTT
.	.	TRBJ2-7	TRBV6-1	CASSDLAGAALF	TGTGCCAGCAGTGACCTCGCTGGGGCAGCGCTCTTC
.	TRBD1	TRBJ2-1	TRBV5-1	CASSLGTGGLYEQFF	TGCGCCAGCAGCTTGGGGACAGGGGGGTTATATGAGCAGTTCTTC
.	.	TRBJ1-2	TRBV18	CASSHRDANGYTF	TGTGCCAGCTCACACCGGGACGCCAATGGCTACACCTTC
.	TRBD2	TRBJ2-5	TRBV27	CASSRTSGGAETQYF	TGTGCCAGCAGTCGGACTAGCGGGGGGGCTGAGACCCAGTACTTC
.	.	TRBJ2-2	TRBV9	CASSVDRPTGELFF	TGTGCCAGCAGCGTTGACAGACCCACCGGGGAGCTGTTTTTT
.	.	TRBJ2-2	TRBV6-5	CASMVGRTGELFF	TGTGCCAGCATGGTTGGCCGCACCGGGGAGCTGTTTTTT
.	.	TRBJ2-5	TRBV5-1	CASSRRPVNPAQETQYF	TGCGCCAGCAGCCGAAGACCGGTTAATCCGGCCCAAGAGACCCAGTACTTC
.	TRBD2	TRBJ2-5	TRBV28	CASRGLAGGPGETQYF	TGTGCCAGCAGGGGACTAGCGGGGGGGCCGGGGGAGACCCAGTACTTC
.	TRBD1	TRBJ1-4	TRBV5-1	CASSLEGTEVPKGEKLFF	TGCGCCAGCAGCTTGGAAGGGACAGAAGTTCCGAAGGGTGAAAAACTGTTTTTT
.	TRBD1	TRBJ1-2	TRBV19	CASSEIGTGVGGYTF	TGTGCCAGTAGTGAAATCGGGACAGGGGTTGGTGGCTACACCTTC
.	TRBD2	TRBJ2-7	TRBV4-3	CASSLARGGRRNEQYF	TGCGCCAGCAGCCTGGCGCGGGGGGGCCGGAGGAACGAGCAGTACTTC
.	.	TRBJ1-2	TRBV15	CATSRPPQASAYGYTF	TGTGCCACCAGCAGACCACCACAGGCCAGCGCCTATGGCTACACCTTC
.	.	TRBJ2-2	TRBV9	CASSVEIATNTGELFF	TGTGCCAGCAGCGTAGAAATAGCCACGAACACCGGGGAGCTGTTTTTT
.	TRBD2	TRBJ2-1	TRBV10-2	CASSEFLAGGNNEQFF	TGCGCCAGCAGTGAGTTTCTAGCGGGAGGGAACAATGAGCAGTTCTTC
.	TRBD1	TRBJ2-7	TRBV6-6	CASSDPDRGSYEQYF	TGTGCCAGCAGTGACCCGGACAGGGGGTCCTACGAGCAGTACTTC
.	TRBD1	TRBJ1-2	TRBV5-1	CASSIRTGGNYGYTF	TGCGCCAGCAGCATAAGGACAGGGGGCAACTATGGCTACACCTTC
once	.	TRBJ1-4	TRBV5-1	CASSSGTTATNEKLFF	TGCGCCAGCAGCTCAGGGACAACAGCAACTAATGAAAAACTGTTTTTT
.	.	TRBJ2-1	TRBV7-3	CASSLYGGSYNEQFF	TGTGCCAGCAGCTTATACGGGGGCTCCTACAATGAGCAGTTCTTC
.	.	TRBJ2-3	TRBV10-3	CAISVGRFSTDTQYF	TGTGCCATCAGTGTCGGGCGGTTCTCCACAGATACGCAGTATTTT
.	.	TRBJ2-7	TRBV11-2	CASSLAPDYEQYF	TGTGCCAGCAGCTTAGCGCCTGACTACGAGCAGTACTTC
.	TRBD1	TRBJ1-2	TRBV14	CATVRQGDGYTF	TGTGCCACGGTGCGACAGGGCGACGGCTACACCTTC
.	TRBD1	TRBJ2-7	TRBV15	CATSRGIGTYRDREYEQYF	TGTGCCACCAGCAGAGGAATCGGCACTTACCGGGACAGGGAGTACGAGCAGTACTTC
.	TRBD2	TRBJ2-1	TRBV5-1	CASKTRAGVGYNEQFF	TGCGCCAGCAAGACCCGAGCGGGAGTAGGCTACAATGAGCAGTTCTTC
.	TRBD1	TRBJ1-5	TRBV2	CASNRGWPYSNQPQHF	TGTGCCAGCAACAGGGGGTGGCCTTATAGCAATCAGCCCCAGCATTTT
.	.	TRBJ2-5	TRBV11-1	CASSFEETQYF	TGTGCCAGCAGCTTTGAAGAGACCCAGTACTTC
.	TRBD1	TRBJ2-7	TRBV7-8	CASSLGFGQGEQYF	TGTGCCAGCAGCTTAGGTTTCGGACAGGGGGAGCAGTACTTC
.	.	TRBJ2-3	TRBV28	CASTSSTDTQYF	TGTGCCAGCACGAGTAGCACAGATACGCAGTATTTT
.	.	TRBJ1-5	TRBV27	CAHLEPQHF	TGTGCCCACCTAGAGCCCCAGCATTTT